A single T cell receptor (beta chain) is shown here with its context. Then a second PCR, running about 6 to 12 cycles, was carried out with a sample-barcoded 5' primer and a J-beta primer mix. The template-switch adaptor was a 5' adaptor with 12 random nucleotides. It tagged each cDNA molecule. TCRdb re-called the 5' RACE reads through MiXCR, storing one row per CDR3 protein. This sample has about 930,000 distinct CDR3 sequences, with 25% to 30% found just once. This CDR3 contains 14 residues. V shed 5 bases, J shed 4 bases, and the junction held 7 bases outside the gene matches. The germline gives CDR1 DFQATT, CDR2 SNEGSKA (reference sequence). The data stem from a study of blood T cells in healthy people across ages. This sample also belongs to another study, concerning T cells of mothers and their children.

The receptor was isolated from a woman between 40 and 55 years old in good health. The rearrangement joins TRBV20-1 to TRBJ2-3; TRBD1 matches at 9 bases. The specimen sequenced was blood. The CDR3 nucleotides read TGCAGTGCTTCTCGGGACAGGGCCTCAGATACGCAGTATTTT. Amino acid sequence: CSASRDRASDTQYF.